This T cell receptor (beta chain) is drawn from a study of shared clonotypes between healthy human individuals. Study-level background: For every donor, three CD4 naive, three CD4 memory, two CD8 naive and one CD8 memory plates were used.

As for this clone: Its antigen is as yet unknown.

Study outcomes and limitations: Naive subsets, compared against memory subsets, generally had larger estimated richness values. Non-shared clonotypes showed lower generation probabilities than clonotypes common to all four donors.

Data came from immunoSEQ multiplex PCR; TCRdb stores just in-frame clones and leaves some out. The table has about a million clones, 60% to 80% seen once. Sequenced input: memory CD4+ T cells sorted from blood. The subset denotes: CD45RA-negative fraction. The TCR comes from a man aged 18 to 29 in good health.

CDR3 nucleotide sequence: TGTGCCAGCAGCTTAATAGGAGTCGCGGGGGGTGACATTCAGTACTTC. This translates into CASSLIGVAGGDIQYF. The rearrangement joins TRBV11-1 to TRBJ2-4, with 8 nucleotides matching TRBD2. Trimming removed 2 bases from V and 8 bases from J; junction bases left unmatched: 11. The CDR3 runs 16 residues. The germline V gene has CDR1 SGHAT and CDR2 FQDESV (reference sequence). The whole variable domain, filled in from reference TRBV11-1 and TRBJ2-4, reads EAEVAQSPRYKITEKSQAVAFWCDPISGHATLYWYRQILGQGPELLVQFQDESVVDDSQLPKDRFSAERLKGVDSTLKIQPAELGDSAMYLCASSLIGVAGGDIQYFGAGTRLSVL.